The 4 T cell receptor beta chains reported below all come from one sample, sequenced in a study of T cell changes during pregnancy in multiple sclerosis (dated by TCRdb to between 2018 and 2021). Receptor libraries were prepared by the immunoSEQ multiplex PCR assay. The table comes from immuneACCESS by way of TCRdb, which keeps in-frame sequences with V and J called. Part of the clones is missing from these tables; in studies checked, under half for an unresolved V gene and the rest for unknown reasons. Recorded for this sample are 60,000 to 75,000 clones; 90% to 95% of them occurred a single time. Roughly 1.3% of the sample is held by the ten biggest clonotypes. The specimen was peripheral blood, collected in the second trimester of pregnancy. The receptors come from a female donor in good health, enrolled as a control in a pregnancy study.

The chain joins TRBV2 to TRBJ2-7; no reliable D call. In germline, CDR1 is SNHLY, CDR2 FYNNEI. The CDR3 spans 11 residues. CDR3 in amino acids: CATSGSYEQYF. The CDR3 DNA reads TGTGCGACCTCAGGCTCCTACGAGCAGTACTTC. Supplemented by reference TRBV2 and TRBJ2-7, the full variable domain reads EPEVTQTPSHQVTQMGQEVILRCVPISNHLYFYWYRQILGQKVEFLVSFYNNEISEKSEIFDDQFSVERPDGSNFTLKIRSTKLEDSAMYFCATSGSYEQYFGPGTRLTVT.

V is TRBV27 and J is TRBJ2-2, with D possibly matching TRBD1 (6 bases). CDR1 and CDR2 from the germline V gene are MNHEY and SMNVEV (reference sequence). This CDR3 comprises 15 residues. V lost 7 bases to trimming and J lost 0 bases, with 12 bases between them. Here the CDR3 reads CASTSGTTNTGELFF. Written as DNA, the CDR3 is TGTGCCAGCACCTCCGGGACAACGAACACCGGGGAGCTGTTTTTT.

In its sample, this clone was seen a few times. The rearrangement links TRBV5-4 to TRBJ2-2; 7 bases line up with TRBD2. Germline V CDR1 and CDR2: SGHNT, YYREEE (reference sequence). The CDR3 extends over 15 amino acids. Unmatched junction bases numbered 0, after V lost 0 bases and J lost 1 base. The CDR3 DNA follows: TGTGCCAGCAGCTTGGCTAGCGGGAACACCGGGGAGCTGTTTTTT. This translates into CASSLASGNTGELFF.

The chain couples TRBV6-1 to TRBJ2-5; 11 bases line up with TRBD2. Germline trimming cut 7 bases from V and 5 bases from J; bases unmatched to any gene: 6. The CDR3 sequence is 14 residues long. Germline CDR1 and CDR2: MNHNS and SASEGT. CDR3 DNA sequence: TGTGCCAGCACTAGACTAGCGGGATCGGAGACCCAGTACTTC. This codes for CASTRLAGSETQYF.